The present entry profiles one T cell receptor beta chain with its context. Assay: immunoSEQ multiplex PCR; the TCRdb copy retains only in-frame clones and omits some. Counted here are tens of thousands of clones, over 85% occurring once; the ten biggest clones make up around 0.48%. This sample stems from a study of T cell changes during pregnancy in multiple sclerosis. Germline V gene lookup returns CDR1 MNHEY and CDR2 SVGAGI. V lost 8 bases, J lost 0 bases, and 11 bases lay in between. This CDR3 is 14 amino acids long. Here the sequenced sample was CD4+ T cells from peripheral blood mononuclear cells, taken in the first trimester of pregnancy. The V gene is TRBV6-5, the J gene TRBJ1-5; weak D call: TRBD1 (6 bases). The source is a female donor with multiple sclerosis, enrolled in a pregnancy study. CDR3 sequence: CASGGGGSNQPQHF. CDR3 DNA sequence: TGTGCCAGCGGGGGCGGGGGTAGCAATCAGCCCCAGCATTTT.